The 3 T cell receptor beta chains below all came from one sample that was sequenced in a study of control samples from healthy donors and cancer patients. The table came from immunoSEQ multiplex PCR; TCRdb's copy has only in-frame clones and leaves some out. This table holds 100,000 to 150,000 clones, approximately 90% found once. Specimen: blood. The receptors originated from a man in his late teens or twenties in good health.

The V and J genes are TRBV15 and TRBJ1-1, with D unclear. Germline CDR1 reads LNHNV; CDR2 reads YYDKDF (reference sequence). The ends were cut back, 1 base at V and 0 bases at J, with 9 bases in the middle. This CDR3 has 15 amino acids. As DNA, the CDR3 is TGTGCCACCAGCAGAGGGTTTCAGGTGAACACTGAAGCTTTCTTT. Protein: CATSRGFQVNTEAFF.

The genes are TRBV24-1 and TRBJ2-5, with D unclear. The CDR3 spans 13 residues. With 5 bases removed from V and 4 bases from J, the gap between germline ends came to 10 bases. Germline CDR1 is KGHDR and CDR2 is SFDVKD. The CDR3 DNA reads TGTGCCACCAGTGTAGGAGTGGGAGAGACCCAGTACTTC. Protein product: CATSVGVGETQYF.

This clone showed up just once. J is TRBJ2-1 and V is TRBV3-1 (or the pseudogene TRBV3-2); TRBD2 is a possible D gene (5 bases). Between the trimmed V and J ends, which lost 1 base and 1 base, there was a span of 11 bases. CDR1 LGHDT and CDR2 YNNKEL come from the germline V gene (reference sequence). The CDR3 spans 16 residues. The CDR3 nucleotides read TGTGCCAGCAGCCAAGCCCAAACGGGGTCCTACAATGAGCAGTTCTTC. Translation: CASSQAQTGSYNEQFF.